The clone carrying this TCR beta chain was counted once. This CDR3 is built from 16 residues. The V gene end was trimmed by 5 bases and the J gene end by 2 bases; junction bases not matched to a gene: 8. Per the germline V gene, CDR1 is MNHNY and CDR2 is SVGAGI (reference sequence). Produced via immunoSEQ multiplex PCR; TCRdb's table is partial and in-frame only. The table shows approximately 87,000 clones, with roughly nine tenths occurring only once. This entry comes from a study of control samples from healthy donors and cancer patients. This clonotype was obtained from a man over 45 in good health. The chain uses TRBV6-6 and TRBJ1-5, with TRBD1 identical over 8 bases. The sequenced material came from blood. The CDR3 bases are TGTGCCAGCAGTCAACAGGGGGGAATTGGCAATCAGCCCCAGCATTTT. Its protein is CASSQQGGIGNQPQHF.